One sample yielded the 20 T cell receptor beta chains listed below, sequenced in a study of T-cell memory formation after mild COVID-19. TCRdb itself ran the 5' RACE reads through MiXCR, one entry per CDR3 protein. The data contain around 510,000 distinct CDR3 sequences, less than 25% of them singletons. The specimen was PBMCs or a T cell subset sorted from them (not recorded which). Receptors were obtained from an adult woman who had mild COVID-19 (a few samples of this study predate the infection). Cell type and time point are not known.

The rearrangement uses TRBV18 and TRBJ1-1; perhaps TRBD1 as D (6 bases). The length of the CDR3 is 13 residues. Germline loops: CDR1 KGHSH, CDR2 LQKENI. Deletions cut 6 bases from V and 8 bases from J, with 16 bases between. The CDR3 reads CASSPNRDPEAFF. CDR3 in DNA: TGTGCCAGCTCGCCAAACAGGGACCCCGAAGCTTTCTTT.

This clonotype was seen repeatedly, ten times or more. This chain connects TRBV7-2 to TRBJ2-2, with 8 bases that match TRBD2. This CDR3 contains 16 residues. Germline lookup yields CDR1 SGHTA and CDR2 FQGNSA. V shed 5 bases and J 9 bases; nucleotides not matched to a gene: 14. DNA for the CDR3: TGTGCCAGCAGCACTAACGGGAGGGCCTATATAAGGGAGCTGTTTTTT. Protein product: CASSTNGRAYIRELFF.

The rearrangement links TRBV20-1 to TRBJ2-7, with TRBD1 identical over 8 bases. The V gene end was trimmed by 0 bases and the J gene end by 4 bases; junction bases not matched to a gene: 8. The CDR3 is 15 amino acids. Germline CDR1 is DFQATT and CDR2 is SNEGSKA (reference sequence). The CDR3 DNA follows: TGCAGTGCTAGAGATTTGACAGGGGTGGAGTACGAGCAGTACTTC. The encoded protein is CSARDLTGVEYEQYF.

This clonotype was counted a few times. The chain joins TRBV7-9 to TRBJ2-1, with D possibly being TRBD1 (5 bases). The CDR3 has 15 residues. The germline V gene has CDR1 SEHNR and CDR2 FQNEAQ (reference sequence). V lost 3 bases to trimming and J lost 0 bases, with 9 bases between them. CDR3 amino acids: CASSFEQVSYNEQFF. In nucleotides, the CDR3 is TGTGCCAGCAGCTTTGAACAGGTCTCCTACAATGAGCAGTTCTTC. The entire variable domain, with the rest obtained from reference TRBV7-9 and TRBJ2-1, is as follows: DTGVSQNPRHKITKRGQNVTFRCDPISEHNRLYWYRQTLGQGPEFLTYFQNEAQLEKSRLLSDRFSAERPKGSFSTLEIQRTEQGDSAMYLCASSFEQVSYNEQFFGPGTRLTVL.

This chain connects TRBV24-1 to TRBJ1-2, with 7 bases lining up with TRBD1. The germline gives CDR1 KGHDR, CDR2 SFDVKD. The J segment lost 2 bases and the V segment lost 6 bases, leaving 11 bases of the junction unmatched. The CDR3 runs 16 residues. The CDR3 nucleotides read TGTGCCACCAGTACTACACAGGGGATTGGCAACTATGGCTACACCTTC. Translation: CATSTTQGIGNYGYTF.

The chain employs TRBV7-2 and TRBJ2-7; no firm D call. CDR3 length: 15 residues. Trimming stripped 3 bases from V and 0 bases from J, with 12 bases between. Germline lookup yields CDR1 SGHTA and CDR2 FQGNSA. The CDR3 DNA sequence: TGTGCCAGCAGCTTGGAAAGGCTGAGCTCCTACGAGCAGTACTTC. Residues: CASSLERLSSYEQYF.

This clonotype was picked up a small number of times. This chain uses TRBV6-5 with TRBJ2-5; the D is unclear. Trimming took 0 bases from V and 3 from J, leaving 14 bases between them. Germline V lookup: CDR1 MNHEY, CDR2 SVGAGI. CDR3 length equals 16 residues. The CDR3 is CASSYSIREPKETQYF. The CDR3 region has the DNA TGTGCCAGCAGTTACTCGATAAGGGAACCAAAAGAGACCCAGTACTTC.

This clonotype was counted ten times or more. V and J are TRBV5-6 and TRBJ2-3; D is ambiguous. CDR1 is SGHDT and CDR2 is YYEEEE in the germline V gene. The CDR3 contains 16 residues. The ends were cut back, 1 base at V and 6 bases at J, with 18 bases in the middle. The chain's CDR3 is CASSLTLYPRVDTQYF. In DNA, the CDR3 is TGTGCCAGCAGCTTGACCCTTTACCCGCGAGTGGATACGCAGTATTTT.

This clonotype was seen more than once but under ten times. The gene calls are TRBV5-1 and TRBJ1-1; D remains ambiguous. Germline V CDR1 and CDR2: SGHRS, YFSETQ. CDR3 length: 15 residues. Trimming left V 0 bases short and J 4 bases short, with 13 bases between. CDR3 sequence reads: CASSLGGRTATEAFF. CDR3 DNA sequence: TGCGCCAGCAGCTTGGGCGGCAGGACGGCCACTGAAGCTTTCTTT.

This clonotype was observed many times. J is TRBJ2-1 and V is TRBV7-3; 7 positions match TRBD2. This CDR3 region has 17 residues. Germline V gene sequence: CDR1 SGHTA, CDR2 FQGTGA. Germline trimming cut 5 bases from V and 8 bases from J; bases unmatched to any gene: 18. The CDR3 is CASSRRGGDSRWDEQFF. The DNA for the CDR3 is TGTGCCAGCAGCCGTCGTGGGGGGGACTCCAGATGGGATGAGCAGTTCTTC.

This clonotype was detected a few times. V usage is TRBV5-1 and J usage is TRBJ2-3; maybe TRBD1 (6 bases). V gave up 0 bases and J gave up 4 bases, with 12 bases separating them. Germline loops: CDR1 SGHRS, CDR2 YFSETQ. This CDR3 has 15 residues. The CDR3 DNA follows: TGCGCCAGCAGCTTGGACAGGGTTGGCTCAGATACGCAGTATTTT. Translated: CASSLDRVGSDTQYF.

This CDR3 is CASSSRTSGGGTDTQYF. Here the CDR3 DNA reads TGTGCCAGCAGCTCCCGGACTAGCGGGGGAGGAACAGATACGCAGTATTTT. The J gene is TRBJ2-3, the V gene TRBV11-3, with 13 bases identical to TRBD2. This CDR3 contains 17 residues. Looked up from germline, CDR1 is SGHNT and CDR2 is YENEEA. Trimming removed 4 bases from V and 3 bases from J; junction bases left unmatched: 7.

This clonotype was observed a few times. V usage is TRBV12-3 or TRBV12-4 and J usage is TRBJ2-1, with TRBD1 identical over 8 bases. The V and J ends lost 6 bases and 5 bases, in that order; junction bases with no gene match: 12. The CDR3 consists of 16 residues. The CDR3 here is CASRPQGAGRDNEQFF. The CDR3 bases are TGTGCCAGCAGACCCCAGGGGGCGGGACGCGACAATGAGCAGTTCTTC.

This clonotype appeared a few times. This chain joins TRBV6-5 and TRBJ2-5; D is ambiguous. Germline loops: CDR1 MNHEY, CDR2 SVGAGI. The CDR3 extends over 15 amino acids. Trimming took 2 bases from V and 1 from J, leaving 11 bases between them. CDR3 nucleotides: TGTGCCAGCAGTTACGTCGGATCTCCCCAAGAGACCCAGTACTTC. It specifies CASSYVGSPQETQYF.

The chain employs TRBV9 and TRBJ2-3, with D perhaps matching TRBD1 (5 bases). Germline V gene lookup returns CDR1 SGDLS and CDR2 YYNGEE. The CDR3 sequence is 17 residues long. V was pared by 3 bases and J by 2 bases, with 19 bases between. The CDR3 DNA reads TGTGCCAGCAGCGAACGCGTACTGGAGACAGCCACAGATACGCAGTATTTT. Its translation: CASSERVLETATDTQYF.

This clonotype was seen a few times. The V call is TRBV5-6, the J call TRBJ2-7; 8 nucleotides match TRBD2. The ends lost 6 bases at V and 4 bases at J; junction bases unmatched: 12. Germline V gene lookup returns CDR1 SGHDT and CDR2 YYEEEE. The length of the CDR3 is 15 residues. The CDR3 sequence: CASTRGGADLYEQYF. DNA of the CDR3: TGTGCCAGCACACGGGGGGGGGCCGACCTTTACGAGCAGTACTTC.

The chain couples TRBV20-1 to TRBJ1-1; TRBD1 matches at 8 bases. CDR1 is DFQATT and CDR2 is SNEGSKA in the germline V gene (reference sequence). V trimming: 3 bases; J trimming: 1 base; junction bases outside the gene matches: 13. The CDR3 is 17 residues long. The CDR3: CSASEGTGKSANTEAFF. CDR3 DNA sequence: TGCAGTGCTAGTGAGGGGACAGGTAAATCGGCGAACACTGAAGCTTTCTTT.

This clonotype has only a few counts. The rearrangement links TRBV5-5 to TRBJ2-1, with 7 bases that match TRBD2. CDR3 length equals 21 residues. Germline CDR1 reads SGHKS; CDR2 reads YYEKEE (reference sequence). V lost 0 bases to trimming and J lost 0 bases; unmatched junction nucleotides: 18. The CDR3 here is CASSLGRWTSALLSSYNEQFF. CDR3 bases: TGTGCCAGCAGCTTGGGGAGGTGGACTAGTGCCCTGCTAAGCTCCTACAATGAGCAGTTCTTC.

The chain recombines TRBV7-9 with TRBJ2-5, with a tentative D call TRBD2 (7 bases). The CDR3 is 15 amino acids. Germline V CDR1 and CDR2: SEHNR, FQNEAQ (reference sequence). V gave up 5 bases and J gave up 4 bases, with 17 bases separating them. The CDR3 is CASSPSGGGGETQYF. DNA of the CDR3: TGTGCCAGCAGCCCCTCTGGGGGCGGGGGAGAGACCCAGTACTTC. The whole variable domain, remainder taken from reference TRBV7-9 and TRBJ2-5, is DTGVSQNPRHKITKRGQNVTFRCDPISEHNRLYWYRQTLGQGPEFLTYFQNEAQLEKSRLLSDRFSAERPKGSFSTLEIQRTEQGDSAMYLCASSPSGGGGETQYFGPGTRLLVL.

The chain joins TRBV10-3 to TRBJ2-3; D perhaps matches TRBD1 (6 bases). Trimming cost V 4 bases and J 4 bases, with 27 bases left between them. The CDR3 is 19 amino acids. The germline gives CDR1 ENHRY, CDR2 SYGVKD. CDR3: CAISGSAGEVIVLADTQYF. CDR3 DNA sequence: TGTGCCATCAGTGGGTCGGCAGGGGAAGTTATAGTCTTGGCAGATACGCAGTATTTT.